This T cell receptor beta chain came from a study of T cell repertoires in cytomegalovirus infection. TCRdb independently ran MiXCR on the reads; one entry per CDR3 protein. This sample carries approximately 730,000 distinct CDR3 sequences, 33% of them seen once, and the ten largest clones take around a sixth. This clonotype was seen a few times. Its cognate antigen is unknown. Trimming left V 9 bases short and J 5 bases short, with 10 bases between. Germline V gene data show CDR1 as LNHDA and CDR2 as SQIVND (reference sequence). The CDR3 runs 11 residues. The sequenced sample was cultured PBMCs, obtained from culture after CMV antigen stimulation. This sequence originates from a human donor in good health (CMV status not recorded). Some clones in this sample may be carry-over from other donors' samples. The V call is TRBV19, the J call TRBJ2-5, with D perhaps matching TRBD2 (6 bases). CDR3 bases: TGTGCCAGAGCGGCGGGGGAGACCCAGTACTTC. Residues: CARAAGETQYF.